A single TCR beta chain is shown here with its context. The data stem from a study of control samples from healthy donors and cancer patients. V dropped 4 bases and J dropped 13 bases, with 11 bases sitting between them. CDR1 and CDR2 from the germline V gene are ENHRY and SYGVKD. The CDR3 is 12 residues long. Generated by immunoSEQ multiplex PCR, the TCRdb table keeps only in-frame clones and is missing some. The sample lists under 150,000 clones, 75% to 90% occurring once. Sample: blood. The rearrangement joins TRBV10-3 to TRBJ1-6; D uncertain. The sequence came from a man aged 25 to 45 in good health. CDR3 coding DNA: TGTGCCATCAGTGGGTCGAGCGCCCCCCTCCACTTT. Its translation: CAISGSSAPLHF.